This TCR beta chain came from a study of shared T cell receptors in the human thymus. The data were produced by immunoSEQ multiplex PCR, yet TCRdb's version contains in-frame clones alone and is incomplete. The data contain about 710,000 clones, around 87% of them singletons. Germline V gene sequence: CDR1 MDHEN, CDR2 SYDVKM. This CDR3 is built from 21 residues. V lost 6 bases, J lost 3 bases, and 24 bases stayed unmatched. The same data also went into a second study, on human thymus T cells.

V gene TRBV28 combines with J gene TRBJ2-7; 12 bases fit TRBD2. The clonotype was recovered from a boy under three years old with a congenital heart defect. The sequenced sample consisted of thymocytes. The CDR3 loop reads CASRRSRLAGDFSGRGYEQYF. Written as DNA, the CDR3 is TGTGCCAGCAGACGATCAAGACTAGCGGGAGATTTTTCTGGGAGAGGCTACGAGCAGTACTTC.